The 15 T cell receptor beta chains presented below share a single source sample, sequenced in a study of CD8 T cells in ankylosing spondylitis. TCRdb called the 5' RACE reads again in MiXCR, with one record for every CDR3 protein. Of about 310,000 distinct CDR3 sequences listed, about 20% are singletons. Specimen: blood, either unsorted or a sorted T cell fraction (not recorded which). The source is a female donor with ankylosing spondylitis or in good health (not recorded which).

The chain carries TRBV7-2 and TRBJ1-6; no clear D gene. CDR3 length: 12 residues. Trimming shortened V by 8 bases and J by 10 bases, and 12 bases separated the two germline ends. Germline values: CDR1 SGHTA, CDR2 FQGNSA. Here the CDR3 reads CASAALNSPLHF. CDR3 DNA sequence: TGTGCCAGCGCCGCTTTAAACTCACCCCTCCACTTT.

In its sample, this clonotype was seen a few times. This chain links TRBV5-1 with TRBJ2-1, with TRBD1 matching over 12 bases. The V and J ends lost 2 bases and 8 bases, in that order; junction bases with no gene match: 5. Germline-derived CDR1 and CDR2 are SGHRS and YFSETQ. This CDR3 is built from 15 residues. The CDR3 DNA is TGCGCCAGCAGCTTCCGGGACAGGGGGCGCGATGAGCAGTTCTTC. The encoded protein is CASSFRDRGRDEQFF.

The chain carries TRBV2 and TRBJ2-2; D is perhaps TRBD2 (6 bases). V lost 8 bases and J 4 bases, leaving 17 bases between the germline ends. The germline gives CDR1 SNHLY, CDR2 FYNNEI. The CDR3 totals 15 residues. The CDR3 here is CASRFARDLTGELFF. In DNA form, the CDR3 reads TGTGCCAGCCGCTTTGCGCGGGACCTCACCGGGGAGCTGTTTTTT.

This clonotype has a single count. The chain carries TRBV28 and TRBJ2-5; the match to TRBD2 covers 7 bases. Germline values: CDR1 MDHEN, CDR2 SYDVKM. V was pared by 2 bases and J by 5 bases, with 5 bases of the junction left unmatched. CDR3 length: 14 amino acids. The DNA for the CDR3 is TGTGCCAGCAGTTTACCGGCGGGAGTGGAGACCCAGTACTTC. Protein: CASSLPAGVETQYF.

This chain links TRBV12-3 or TRBV12-4 with TRBJ2-2; 9 bases map to TRBD1. The J segment lost 4 bases and the V segment lost 10 bases, leaving 7 bases of the junction unmatched. The CDR3 consists of 14 residues. CDR3 residues: CATSGQGRTGELFF. As DNA, the CDR3 is TGTGCCACCTCAGGACAGGGGCGCACCGGGGAGCTGTTTTTT.

In this sample, this clonotype turned up once. No conserved phenylalanine or tryptophan ends this CDR3, so it is likely a read error. No DNA is shown, since the ends of the CDR3 on it are uncertain; the CDR3 is the one TCRdb lists. The chain links TRBV6-5 to TRBJ1-1; the table names TRBD1, a call not compared with the DNA. Per germline, CDR1 MNHEY and CDR2 SVGAGI. With termini counted, the CDR3 has 11 amino acids. CDR3 sequence: CASSYGTVPFL.

The V gene is TRBV12-3 or TRBV12-4, the J gene TRBJ2-7, with a weak D call TRBD2 (6 bases). The CDR3 totals 13 residues. The V end was cut by 3 bases, the J end by 6 bases, with 12 bases between. CDR3 nucleotide sequence: TGTGCCAGCAGTTTGGGACTTGCGCCCGAGCAGTACTTC. Encoded protein: CASSLGLAPEQYF.

The rearrangement uses TRBV3-1 and TRBJ1-5, with TRBD1 as a possible D gene (5 bases). Germline V CDR1 and CDR2: LGHDT, YNNKEL (reference sequence). This CDR3 is 14 amino acids long. V shed 1 base and J shed 3 bases, with 7 bases lying between them. The CDR3 reads CASSQGDLNQPQHF. In nucleotides, the CDR3 is TGTGCCAGCAGCCAAGGGGACCTCAATCAGCCCCAGCATTTT.

The chain combines TRBV6-1 with TRBJ1-1; 7 positions match TRBD1. CDR1 is MNHNS and CDR2 is SASEGT in the germline V gene. The CDR3 runs 12 residues. V lost 6 bases, J lost 5 bases, and 3 bases stayed unmatched. CDR3: CASRLQGTEAFF. The CDR3 nucleotides are TGTGCCAGCAGGTTACAGGGGACTGAAGCTTTCTTT.

The V call is TRBV14, the J call TRBJ2-1, with 12 bases aligning to TRBD2. The CDR3 length is 16 residues. J lost 9 bases, V lost 1 base, and 7 bases had no gene match. CDR1 and CDR2 from the germline V gene are SGHDN and FVKESK. The CDR3 DNA sequence: TGTGCCAGCAGCCAAGGCACTAGCGGGAGGATCGGTGAGCAGTTCTTC. It encodes CASSQGTSGRIGEQFF. Based on the CDR3 plus reference TRBV14 and TRBJ2-1, the full variable domain is EAGVTQFPSHSVIEKGQTVTLRCDPISGHDNLYWYRRVMGKEIKFLLHFVKESKQDESGMPNNRFLAERTGGTYSTLKVQPAELEDSGVYFCASSQGTSGRIGEQFFGPGTRLTVL.

This clonotype was seen at least ten times. The chain uses TRBV29-1 and TRBJ2-1; the D is unclear. Trimming removed 7 bases from V and 2 bases from J, with 12 bases in between. The CDR3 has 13 amino acids. From germline, CDR1 is SQVTM and CDR2 ANQGSEA. CDR3 bases: TGCAGCGCGCGGACGGAAGCCTACAATGAGCAGTTCTTC. This gives the protein CSARTEAYNEQFF.

This clonotype was counted ten times or more. This rearrangement joins TRBV24-1 to TRBJ2-1; 11 bases agree with TRBD2. The germline gives CDR1 KGHDR, CDR2 SFDVKD. The CDR3 spans 15 residues. The J segment lost 7 bases and the V segment lost 4 bases, leaving 5 bases of the junction unmatched. The CDR3 protein is CATSERLAGLNEQFF. The CDR3 nucleotides read TGTGCCACCAGTGAGAGACTAGCGGGATTGAATGAGCAGTTCTTC.

V gene TRBV5-1 combines with J gene TRBJ2-5; 8 bases align to TRBD2. The CDR3 is made up of 15 amino acids. From germline, CDR1 is SGHRS and CDR2 YFSETQ. V lost 1 base and J lost 1; bases outside the gene matches: 3. CDR3 sequence reads: CASSLSREAQETQYF. CDR3 nucleotide sequence: TGCGCCAGCAGCTTGTCGCGGGAGGCCCAAGAGACCCAGTACTTC. The variable domain in full, with the rest retrieved from reference TRBV5-1 and TRBJ2-5, is KAGVTQTPRYLIKTRGQQVTLSCSPISGHRSVSWYQQTPGQGLQFLFEYFSETQRNKGNFPGRFSGRQFSNSRSEMNVSTLELGDSALYLCASSLSREAQETQYFGPGTRLLVL.

In this sample, this clonotype turned up many times. The chain uses TRBV7-9 and TRBJ1-2; D gene unclear. The CDR3 is 12 amino acids. The germline V gene encodes CDR1 SEHNR and CDR2 FQNEAQ (reference sequence). Trimming stripped 5 bases from V and 2 bases from J, with 6 bases between. CDR3 sequence reads: CASSQGNYGYTF. The CDR3 DNA sequence: TGTGCCAGCAGCCAAGGCAACTATGGCTACACCTTC.

J is TRBJ1-2 and V is TRBV12-3 or TRBV12-4; the match to TRBD1 covers 11 bases. Trimming at V came to 4 bases and at J to 7 bases, leaving 11 bases not matched to a gene. CDR3 size: 16 residues. The CDR3 loop reads CASSWGRDRGFSGYTF. In DNA form, the CDR3 reads TGTGCCAGCAGTTGGGGTCGGGACAGGGGGTTTTCTGGCTACACCTTC.